This TCR beta chain came from a study of blood T cell repertoires in COVID-19. After removal of 5 bases from V and 0 bases from J, the junction contained 10 bases not matched to a gene. The CDR3 covers 16 residues. From germline, CDR1 is LNHDA and CDR2 SQIVND (reference sequence). Sequencing was performed with immunoSEQ multiplex PCR; in TCRdb, only in-frame clones are kept and a portion is missing. This table has tens of thousands of clones, more than 75% appearing once. V is TRBV19 and J is TRBJ2-7; 7 positions agree with TRBD1. The sequenced material came from peripheral blood. The receptor comes from a human donor in a cohort sampled during active COVID-19. In DNA form, the CDR3 reads TGTGCCAGTAGTCCTTGGACAGGAGACGACTCCTACGAGCAGTACTTC. Amino acid sequence: CASSPWTGDDSYEQYF.